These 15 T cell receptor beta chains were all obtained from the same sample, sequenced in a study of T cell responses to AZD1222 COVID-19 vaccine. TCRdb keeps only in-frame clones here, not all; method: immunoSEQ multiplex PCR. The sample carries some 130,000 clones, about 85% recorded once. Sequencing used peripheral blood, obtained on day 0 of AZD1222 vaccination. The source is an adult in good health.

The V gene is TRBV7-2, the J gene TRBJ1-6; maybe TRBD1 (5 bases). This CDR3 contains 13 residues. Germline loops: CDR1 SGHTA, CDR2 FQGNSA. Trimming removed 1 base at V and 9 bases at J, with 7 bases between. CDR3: CASSLDQGSPLHF. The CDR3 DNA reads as TGTGCCAGCAGCTTAGATCAGGGTTCACCCCTCCACTTT.

Here the CDR3 reads CASSSRFSGRKETQYF. CDR3 DNA: TGTGCCAGCAGTTCCCGCTTTAGCGGGAGGAAAGAGACCCAGTACTTC. The chain couples TRBV28 to TRBJ2-5; 10 nucleotides match TRBD2. The CDR3 loop spans 16 amino acids. Germline CDR1 and CDR2: MDHEN and SYDVKM. Trimming took 4 bases from V and 3 from J; bases not matched to a gene: 8.

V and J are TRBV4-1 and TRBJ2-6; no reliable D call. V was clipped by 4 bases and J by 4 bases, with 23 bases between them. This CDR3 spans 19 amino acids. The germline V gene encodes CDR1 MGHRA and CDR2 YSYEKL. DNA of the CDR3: TGCGCCAGCAGCCTGGGATGGACCTCGCAAACCTCCGGGGCCAACGTCCTGACTTTC. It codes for CASSLGWTSQTSGANVLTF.

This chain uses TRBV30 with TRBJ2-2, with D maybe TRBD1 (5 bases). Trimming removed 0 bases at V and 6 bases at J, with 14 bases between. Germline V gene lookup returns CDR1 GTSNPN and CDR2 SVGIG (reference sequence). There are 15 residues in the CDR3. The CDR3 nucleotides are TGTGCCTGGAGTGTTGGCAGGGTATACGCCGGGGAGCTGTTTTTT. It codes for CAWSVGRVYAGELFF.

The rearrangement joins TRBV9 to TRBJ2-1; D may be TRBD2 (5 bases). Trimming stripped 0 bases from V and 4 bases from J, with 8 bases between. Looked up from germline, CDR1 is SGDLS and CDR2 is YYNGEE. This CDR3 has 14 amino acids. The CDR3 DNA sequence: TGTGCCAGCAGCGTAGCTACGGGATACAATGAGCAGTTCTTC. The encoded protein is CASSVATGYNEQFF.

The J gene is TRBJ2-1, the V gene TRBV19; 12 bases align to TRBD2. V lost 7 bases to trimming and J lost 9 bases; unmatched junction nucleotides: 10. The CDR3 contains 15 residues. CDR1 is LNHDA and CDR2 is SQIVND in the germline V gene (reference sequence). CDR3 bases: TGTGCCAGTAATCGCCTAGCGGGAGGGCCGGGTGAGCAGTTCTTC. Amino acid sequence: CASNRLAGGPGEQFF.

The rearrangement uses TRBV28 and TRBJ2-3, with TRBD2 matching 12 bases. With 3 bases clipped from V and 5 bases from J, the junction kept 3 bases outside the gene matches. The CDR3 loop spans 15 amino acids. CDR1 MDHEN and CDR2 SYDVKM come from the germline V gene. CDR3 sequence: CASSFWTSGVDTQYF. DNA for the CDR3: TGTGCCAGCAGTTTTTGGACTAGCGGGGTAGATACGCAGTATTTT. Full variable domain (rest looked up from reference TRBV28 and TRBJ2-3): DVKVTQSSRYLVKRTGEKVFLECVQDMDHENMFWYRQDPGLGLRLIYFSYDVKMKEKGDIPEGYSVSREKKERFSLILESASTNQTSMYLCASSFWTSGVDTQYFGPGTRLTVL.

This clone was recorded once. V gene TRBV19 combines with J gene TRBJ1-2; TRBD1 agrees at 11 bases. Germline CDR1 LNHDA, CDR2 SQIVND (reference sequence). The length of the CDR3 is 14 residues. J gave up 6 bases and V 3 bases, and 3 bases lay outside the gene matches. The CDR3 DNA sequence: TGTGCCAGTAGTATCCGGACAGGGGGCGATGGCTACACCTTC. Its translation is CASSIRTGGDGYTF.

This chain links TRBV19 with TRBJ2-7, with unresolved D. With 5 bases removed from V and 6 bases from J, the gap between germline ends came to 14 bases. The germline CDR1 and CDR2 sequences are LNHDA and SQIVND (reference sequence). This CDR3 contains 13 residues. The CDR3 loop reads CASSPNPSSEQYF. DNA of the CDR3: TGTGCCAGTAGTCCAAACCCGAGTTCCGAGCAGTACTTC.

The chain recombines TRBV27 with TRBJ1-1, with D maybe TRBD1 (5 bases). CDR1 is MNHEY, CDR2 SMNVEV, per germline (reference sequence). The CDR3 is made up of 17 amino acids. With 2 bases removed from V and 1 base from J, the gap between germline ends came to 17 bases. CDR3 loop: CASSLPPGTGGNTEAFF. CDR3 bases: TGTGCCAGCAGTTTACCTCCCGGGACGGGCGGGAACACTGAAGCTTTCTTT.

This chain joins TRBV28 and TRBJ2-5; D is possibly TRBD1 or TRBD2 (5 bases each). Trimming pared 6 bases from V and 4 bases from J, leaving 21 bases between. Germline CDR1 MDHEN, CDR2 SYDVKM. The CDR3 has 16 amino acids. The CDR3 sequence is CASSSPGAGWRETQYF. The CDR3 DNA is TGTGCCAGCAGCTCCCCCGGGGCAGGATGGAGAGAGACCCAGTACTTC.

Written as DNA, the CDR3 is TGCGCCAGCAGCTTGGTGGCAGGGGCCGGGGAGCTGTTTTTT. It translates to CASSLVAGAGELFF. This chain connects TRBV5-1 to TRBJ2-2; perhaps TRBD1 as D (6 bases). Between the trimmed V and J ends, which lost 0 bases and 6 bases, there was a span of 9 bases. The germline V gene has CDR1 SGHRS and CDR2 YFSETQ. The CDR3 is 14 amino acids.

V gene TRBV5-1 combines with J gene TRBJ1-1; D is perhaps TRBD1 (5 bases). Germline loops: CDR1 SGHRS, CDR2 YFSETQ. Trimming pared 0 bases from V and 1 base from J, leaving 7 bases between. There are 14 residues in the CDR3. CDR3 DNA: TGCGCCAGCAGCTTGGGACAGAAGAACACTGAAGCTTTCTTT. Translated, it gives CASSLGQKNTEAFF.

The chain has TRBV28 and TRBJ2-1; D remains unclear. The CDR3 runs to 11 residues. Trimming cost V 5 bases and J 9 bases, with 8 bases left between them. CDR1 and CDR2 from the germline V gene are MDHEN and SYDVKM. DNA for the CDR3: TGTGCCAGCAGTCGGCTACTTGAGCAGTTCTTC. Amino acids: CASSRLLEQFF.

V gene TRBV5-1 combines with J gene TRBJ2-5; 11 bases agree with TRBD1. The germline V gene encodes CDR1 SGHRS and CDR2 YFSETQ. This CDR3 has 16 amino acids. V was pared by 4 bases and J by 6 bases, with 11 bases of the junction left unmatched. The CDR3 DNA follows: TGCGCCAGCAGCGTAATAGAGGGACAGGGGGGAAAGACCCAGTACTTC. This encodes CASSVIEGQGGKTQYF.